The rows below give T cell receptor beta chains drawn from one sample of a study of blood T cells in healthy people across ages. TCRdb analysed the 5' RACE reads with MiXCR anew, one entry per CDR3 protein. Of approximately 760,000 distinct CDR3 sequences in the sample, approximately 25% are singletons; the top ten hold roughly 9%. The data were also submitted as part of a second study, on T cells of mothers and their children.

Sequencing was performed on blood. These receptors were collected from a boy aged 10-17 years in good health. CDR3s include the opening cysteine and the closing phenylalanine or tryptophan. The order of the fields is CDR3 protein, CDR3 DNA, clone size, D gene, V gene, J gene. D genes are given only for firm matches. The size entry is marked missing in some rows and otherwise reads once, few, many or a size class.

CASSQEDRPVGYEQFF	TGTGCCAGCAGCCAAGAGGATAGGCCGGTCGGTTATGAGCAGTTCTTC	few	NA	TRBV3-1	TRBJ2-1
CASSSADEQFF	TGCGCCAGCAGTAGTGCGGATGAGCAGTTCTTC	many	NA	TRBV5-1	TRBJ2-1
CASTDTHNEQFF	TGTGCCAGCACGGACACACACAATGAGCAGTTCTTC	NA	NA	TRBV6-2/TRBV6-3	TRBJ2-1
CSANGNNEQFF	TGCAGTGCTAACGGGAACAATGAGCAGTTCTTC	NA	NA	TRBV20-1	TRBJ2-1
CASSQGSGGAFNEQFF	TGTGCCAGCAGCCAGGGTAGCGGGGGGGCCTTCAATGAGCAGTTCTTC	few	TRBD2	TRBV3-1	TRBJ2-1
CASSALVDSSNQPQHF	TGTGCCAGCAGTGCTCTCGTCGACAGTAGCAATCAGCCCCAGCATTTT	NA	NA	TRBV2	TRBJ1-5
CSARGGQAPVETQYF	TGCAGTGCTAGGGGTGGACAGGCCCCGGTAGAGACCCAGTACTTC	NA	TRBD1	TRBV20-1	TRBJ2-5
CASSDGTTDEQYF	TGTGCCAGCAGCGACGGGACAACGGACGAGCAGTACTTC	NA	NA	TRBV4-2	TRBJ2-7
CATRGYYEQYF	TGTGCCACCCGGGGGTACTACGAGCAGTACTTC	once	NA	TRBV10-3	TRBJ2-7
CASSLPSGLGRHEQFF	TGTGCCAGCAGCTTACCCTCAGGACTAGGGCGGCATGAGCAGTTCTTC	few	TRBD2	TRBV7-2	TRBJ2-1
CASSPRRGGGEKLFF	TGTGCCAGCAGCCCGCGAAGGGGGGGCGGCGAAAAACTGTTTTTT	NA	NA	TRBV7-6	TRBJ1-4
CASSPMGLSKGYTF	TGTGCCAGCAGTCCCATGGGTCTGAGTAAAGGCTACACCTTC	NA	NA	TRBV12-3/TRBV12-4	TRBJ1-2